Below, 10 T cell receptor beta chains from the same sample are listed, as sequenced in a study of early T cells in non-severe SARS-CoV-2 infection. TCRdb analysed the 5' RACE reads with MiXCR anew, one entry per CDR3 protein. The data hold about 21,000 distinct CDR3 sequences, with more than 4% observed a single time. Material: whole blood. These receptors were obtained from an adult who was a healthcare worker with PCR-confirmed SARS-CoV-2 infection or an uninfected control (not recorded which).

This rearrangement joins TRBV30 to TRBJ2-3, with D maybe TRBD1 (6 bases). Trimming stripped 0 bases from V and 0 bases from J, with 10 bases between. Per the germline V gene, CDR1 is GTSNPN and CDR2 is SVGIG (reference sequence). This CDR3 region has 15 residues. CDR3 sequence (DNA): TGTGCCTGGAGTGTAGACAGGCCTAGCACAGATACGCAGTATTTT. As protein: CAWSVDRPSTDTQYF.

This clonotype was seen repeatedly, ten times or more. The V call is TRBV12-5, the J call TRBJ2-3, with a tentative D call TRBD2 (5 bases). Between the trimmed V and J ends, which lost 2 bases and 1 base, there was a span of 16 bases. CDR1 and CDR2 from the germline V gene are LGHNT and FRNRAP. The CDR3 totals 17 residues. In DNA, the CDR3 is TGTGCTAGTGGTTTGTCCAACTCCGGGATTGGCACAGATACGCAGTATTTT. Translation: CASGLSNSGIGTDTQYF. The whole variable domain, filled in from reference TRBV12-5 and TRBJ2-3, reads DARVTQTPRHKVTEMGQEVTMRCQPILGHNTVFWYRQTMMQGLELLAYFRNRAPLDDSGMPKDRFSAEMPDATLATLKIQPSEPRDSAVYFCASGLSNSGIGTDTQYFGPGTRLTVL.

This clonotype was found many times. This chain joins TRBV6-4 and TRBJ2-1; no definite D call. Trimming cost V 4 bases and J 1 base, with 8 bases left between them. CDR1 and CDR2 from the germline V gene are MRHNA and SNTAGT. The CDR3 has 14 residues. The CDR3 sequence: CASSVGESYNEQFF. CDR3 nucleotide sequence: TGTGCCAGCAGTGTCGGTGAGTCCTACAATGAGCAGTTCTTC.

The sample holds many counts of this clonotype. V gene TRBV5-1 combines with J gene TRBJ1-2; D gene unclear. Trimming cost V 0 bases and J 3 bases, with 6 bases left between them. Germline assignment: CDR1 SGHRS and CDR2 YFSETQ. CDR3 length: 13 amino acids. This chain's CDR3 is CASSLDSYYGYTF. Here the CDR3 DNA reads TGCGCCAGCAGCTTGGACAGCTACTATGGCTACACCTTC.

At least ten counts were recorded for this clonotype. The chain recombines TRBV20-1 with TRBJ2-3; no clear D. Trimming took off 6 bases at V and 0 bases at J, with 10 bases between the two ends. The CDR3 length is 13 residues. Looked up from germline, CDR1 is DFQATT and CDR2 is SNEGSKA (reference sequence). CDR3 sequence: CSALPPSTDTQYF. CDR3 bases: TGCAGTGCCCTTCCCCCTAGCACAGATACGCAGTATTTT.

This clonotype came up many times. The chain carries TRBV20-1 and TRBJ2-2; 12 bases are a match to TRBD2. The CDR3 runs to 16 residues. The germline V gene encodes CDR1 DFQATT and CDR2 SNEGSKA (reference sequence). V was clipped by 6 bases and J by 7 bases; unmatched bases: 12. The CDR3 is CSARHASGGAHGELFF. The CDR3 DNA is TGCAGTGCCAGACACGCTAGCGGGGGGGCCCACGGGGAGCTGTTTTTT.

This clonotype came up many times. This chain joins TRBV5-1 and TRBJ1-2; D is undetermined. Germline V CDR1 and CDR2: SGHRS, YFSETQ. CDR3 length: 14 residues. The germline V and J ends were trimmed by 4 bases and 7 bases, with 17 bases remaining between them. The CDR3 region is CASSPETPSSGYTF. The CDR3, as DNA: TGCGCCAGCAGCCCGGAGACACCGAGCAGTGGCTACACCTTC.

This clonotype was seen repeatedly, ten times or more. In DNA form, the CDR3 reads TGTGCCAGCAGCTTATACCGAGATAACACTGAAGCTTTCTTT. It codes for CASSLYRDNTEAFF. The chain combines TRBV7-9 with TRBJ1-1; D is ambiguous. Trimming removed 2 bases at V and 2 bases at J, with 9 bases between. The CDR3 consists of 14 residues. The germline CDR1 and CDR2 sequences are SEHNR and FQNEAQ (reference sequence).

This clonotype was detected ten times or more. The chain links TRBV7-9 to TRBJ2-5, with TRBD2 matching over 11 bases. CDR3 length: 15 residues. The J segment lost 2 bases and the V segment lost 5 bases, leaving 4 bases of the junction unmatched. The germline CDR1 and CDR2 sequences are SEHNR and FQNEAQ (reference sequence). As DNA, the CDR3 is TGTGCCAGCAGCCCGACTAGCGGGGAACAAGAGACCCAGTACTTC. Amino acids: CASSPTSGEQETQYF. Combining the CDR3 with reference TRBV7-9 and TRBJ2-5 gives the whole variable domain DTGVSQNPRHKITKRGQNVTFRCDPISEHNRLYWYRQTLGQGPEFLTYFQNEAQLEKSRLLSDRFSAERPKGSFSTLEIQRTEQGDSAMYLCASSPTSGEQETQYFGPGTRLLVL.

This clonotype was recorded many times. The rearrangement links TRBV5-5 to TRBJ2-3, with D possibly called TRBD1 or TRBD2 (5 bases each). V gave up 6 bases and J gave up 3 bases, with 20 bases separating them. CDR1 and CDR2 (germline): SGHKS, YYEKEE (reference sequence). The CDR3 extends over 16 amino acids. CDR3 loop: CASTRLGDVSTDTQYF. CDR3 coding DNA: TGTGCCAGCACCCGGTTGGGGGATGTGAGTACAGATACGCAGTATTTT.